A single sample is the source of the 27 T cell receptor beta chains below, sequenced in a study of T cells in tumors after PD-1 blockade. The protocol was immunoSEQ multiplex PCR, while the TCRdb copy is restricted to in-frame clones and leaves out a portion. The sample consists of under 40,000 clones, roughly 76% of them appearing once. The source was PBMCs, collected after anti-PD-1 treatment. All receptors derive from a human donor with basal cell carcinoma.

This chain connects TRBV3-1 (or the pseudogene TRBV3-2) to TRBJ2-4; TRBD2 aligns across 15 bases. CDR1 and CDR2 (germline): LGHDT, YNNKEL (reference sequence). The trim removed 4 bases at V and 1 base at J, leaving 8 bases unmatched. The CDR3 extends over 19 amino acids. CDR3 sequence reads: CASSPPGLAGGLAKNIQYF. CDR3 nucleotides: TGTGCCAGCAGCCCCCCGGGACTAGCGGGGGGCCTTGCCAAAAACATTCAGTACTTC.

The chain employs TRBV27 and TRBJ1-6, with 7 bases aligning to TRBD1. The V segment lost 5 bases and the J segment 6 bases; nucleotides outside the gene matches: 13. The CDR3 contains 17 residues. Germline CDR1 is MNHEY and CDR2 is SMNVEV (reference sequence). CDR3 bases: TGTGCCAGCAGTCTCCACCCGGGGACAGCAGTTAATTCACCCCTCCACTTT. Protein: CASSLHPGTAVNSPLHF.

There are a few counts of this clone. The chain links TRBV7-2 to TRBJ1-1, with D possibly matching TRBD1 (5 bases). The germline CDR1 and CDR2 sequences are SGHTA and FQGNSA. V lost 5 bases to trimming and J lost 1 base, with 14 bases between them. The CDR3 is 15 amino acids. The CDR3 loop is CASSPRPGPNTEAFF. In DNA, the CDR3 is TGTGCCAGCAGCCCCCGGCCAGGGCCGAACACTGAAGCTTTCTTT.

The V and J genes are TRBV6-5 and TRBJ2-7; D gene unclear. The V end was cut by 2 bases, the J end by 3 bases, with 11 bases between. This CDR3 contains 14 residues. CDR1 and CDR2 from the germline V gene are MNHEY and SVGAGI. The DNA of the CDR3 is TGTGCCAGCAGTTACCAGAAGACGGGCTACGAGCAGTACTTC. As protein: CASSYQKTGYEQYF.

This sequence joins TRBV28 and TRBJ2-3; 8 bases line up with TRBD1. There are 15 residues in the CDR3. Per germline, CDR1 MDHEN and CDR2 SYDVKM. With 0 bases clipped from V and 1 base from J, the junction kept 0 bases outside the gene matches. CDR3 nucleotide sequence: TGTGCCAGCAGTTTATGGACAGGGGGCACAGATACGCAGTATTTT. Amino acid sequence: CASSLWTGGTDTQYF.

This sequence joins TRBV7-2 and TRBJ2-7, with 8 bases lining up with TRBD2. The V gene end was trimmed by 2 bases and the J gene end by 6 bases; junction bases not matched to a gene: 9. Germline lookup yields CDR1 SGHTA and CDR2 FQGNSA. The length of the CDR3 is 15 residues. CDR3 loop: CASSLFSGGGLEQYF. The CDR3 DNA reads TGTGCCAGCAGCTTATTCTCCGGCGGGGGGCTCGAGCAGTACTTC.

This clone turned up a few times. The chain couples TRBV6-1 to TRBJ1-1, with D maybe TRBD1 (5 bases). CDR3 length: 16 residues. The germline V gene has CDR1 MNHNS and CDR2 SASEGT. The V gene lost 0 bases and the J gene lost 6 bases, with 17 bases spanning the gap. The CDR3 nucleotides read TGTGCCAGCAGTGAAGCCGGTGGAGGGGCGGGCGCTGAAGCTTTCTTT. This encodes CASSEAGGGAGAEAFF.

This clone was observed a single time. The chain carries TRBV7-9 and TRBJ1-1; no clear D. The CDR3 loop spans 14 amino acids. Germline CDR1 and CDR2: SEHNR and FQNEAQ (reference sequence). V was pared by 2 bases and J by 4 bases, with 11 bases between. DNA of the CDR3: TGTGCCAGCAGCTTAAGAGGTCGGTTCACTGAAGCTTTCTTT. Protein product: CASSLRGRFTEAFF.

The chain links TRBV28 to TRBJ1-6; D gene uncertain. The ends were cut back, 6 bases at V and 0 bases at J, with 18 bases in the middle. Per germline, CDR1 MDHEN and CDR2 SYDVKM. The CDR3 extends over 18 amino acids. This CDR3 is CASSRTETRSSYNSPLHF. In nucleotides, the CDR3 is TGTGCCAGCAGCCGTACAGAAACCCGGAGCTCCTATAATTCACCCCTCCACTTT. Full variable domain (rest looked up from reference TRBV28 and TRBJ1-6): DVKVTQSSRYLVKRTGEKVFLECVQDMDHENMFWYRQDPGLGLRLIYFSYDVKMKEKGDIPEGYSVSREKKERFSLILESASTNQTSMYLCASSRTETRSSYNSPLHFGNGTRLTVT.

CDR3 sequence: CASSYSGDSKAFF. The CDR3 DNA reads TGTGCCAGCAGTTACTCTGGGGACAGCAAAGCTTTCTTT. The J gene is TRBJ1-1, the V gene TRBV6-5; 7 positions match TRBD1. The CDR3 has 13 residues. Germline V lookup: CDR1 MNHEY, CDR2 SVGAGI. V lost 0 bases and J lost 9; bases outside the gene matches: 4.

V is TRBV19 and J is TRBJ1-1; a weak D match, TRBD1 (6 bases). This CDR3 comprises 12 residues. Between the trimmed V and J ends, which lost 5 bases and 7 bases, there was a span of 11 bases. Germline V gene lookup returns CDR1 LNHDA and CDR2 SQIVND (reference sequence). The CDR3 protein is CASSSQGIEAFF. CDR3 sequence (DNA): TGTGCCAGTAGTTCCCAGGGGATTGAAGCTTTCTTT. The full variable domain, completed using reference TRBV19 and TRBJ1-1, is DGGITQSPKYLFRKEGQNVTLSCEQNLNHDAMYWYRQDPGQGLRLIYYSQIVNDFQKGDIAEGYSVSREKKESFPLTVTSAQKNPTAFYLCASSSQGIEAFFGQGTRLTVV.

The rearrangement joins TRBV28 to TRBJ2-7, with 8 bases identical to TRBD1. The germline CDR1 and CDR2 sequences are MDHEN and SYDVKM. The trim removed 3 bases at V and 2 bases at J, leaving 15 bases unmatched. CDR3 size: 18 residues. The CDR3 here is CASSLSGTGSWPTYEQYF. CDR3 coding DNA: TGTGCCAGCAGTTTGTCGGGGACAGGTAGTTGGCCTACCTACGAGCAGTACTTC.

To note about this clone: Other DNA sequences in the sample encode the same CDR3. V gene TRBV2 combines with J gene TRBJ1-4; TRBD1 matches at 8 bases. V trimming: 5 bases; J trimming: 5 bases; junction bases outside the gene matches: 4. Germline CDR1 reads SNHLY; CDR2 reads FYNNEI. CDR3 length: 14 residues. The DNA for the CDR3 is TGTGCCAGCAGTCGGGACAGGTTCAATGAAAAACTGTTTTTT. It specifies CASSRDRFNEKLFF.

This chain uses TRBV19 with TRBJ2-1; 7 positions agree with TRBD2. The trim removed 3 bases at V and 3 bases at J, leaving 5 bases unmatched. The CDR3 is made up of 15 amino acids. CDR1 LNHDA and CDR2 SQIVND come from the germline V gene (reference sequence). The CDR3 loop reads CASSIGLGVYNEQFF. In DNA form, the CDR3 reads TGTGCCAGTAGTATTGGACTAGGGGTCTACAATGAGCAGTTCTTC.

This chain links TRBV11-3 with TRBJ2-2, with D uncertain. This CDR3 comprises 13 residues. Germline V gene lookup returns CDR1 SGHNT and CDR2 YENEEA. V was pared by 5 bases and J by 4 bases, with 8 bases between. CDR3 sequence: CASSLDPTGELFF. The DNA for the CDR3 is TGTGCCAGCAGCCTCGACCCCACCGGGGAGCTGTTTTTT. The full variable domain, in which reference TRBV11-3 and TRBJ2-2 provide the parts outside the CDR3, is EAGVVQSPRYKIIEKKQPVAFWCNPISGHNTLYWYLQNLGQGPELLIRYENEEAVDDSQLPKDRFSAERLKGVDSTLKIQPAELGDSAVYLCASSLDPTGELFFGEGSRLTVL.

V and J are TRBV20-1 and TRBJ2-3; D might be TRBD2 (5 bases). This CDR3 is built from 11 residues. V shed 6 bases and J shed 6 bases, with 10 bases lying between them. From germline, CDR1 is DFQATT and CDR2 SNEGSKA (reference sequence). CDR3 loop: CSATSWDTQYF. CDR3 coding DNA: TGCAGTGCCACTAGTTGGGATACGCAGTATTTT.

The V call is TRBV4-1, the J call TRBJ2-7; D unresolved. V shed 0 bases and J shed 0 bases, with 12 bases lying between them. The CDR3 length is 16 residues. The V gene's germline CDR1 is MGHRA and CDR2 YSYEKL. The CDR3 spells CASSQDLIDPSYEQYF. The CDR3 DNA is TGCGCCAGCAGCCAAGACCTCATAGACCCCTCCTACGAGCAGTACTTC.

On this clone: This sample includes further DNA sequences coding for the same CDR3. This chain uses TRBV5-4 with TRBJ1-1; unclear D gene. The germline V gene has CDR1 SGHNT and CDR2 YYREEE (reference sequence). V shed 4 bases and J shed 2 bases, with 3 bases lying between them. This CDR3 is 11 amino acids long. The CDR3 sequence is CASSLNTEAFF. CDR3 nucleotide sequence: TGTGCCAGCAGCCTAAACACTGAAGCTTTCTTT. The whole variable domain, remainder taken from reference TRBV5-4 and TRBJ1-1, is ETGVTQSPTHLIKTRGQQVTLRCSSQSGHNTVSWYQQALGQGPQFIFQYYREEENGRGNFPPRFSGLQFPNYSSELNVNALELDDSALYLCASSLNTEAFFGQGTRLTVV.

The J gene is TRBJ1-3, the V gene TRBV18; D is uncertain. V was clipped by 1 base and J by 9 bases, with 19 bases between them. The CDR3 totals 16 residues. CDR1 KGHSH and CDR2 LQKENI come from the germline V gene. The CDR3 DNA reads as TGTGCCAGCTCACCACTGCCGGCCAGACGGAGCCTCACCATATATTTT. This gives the protein CASSPLPARRSLTIYF.

The chain joins TRBV5-4 to TRBJ2-3; D may be TRBD1 (6 bases). Germline V gene data show CDR1 as SGHNT and CDR2 as YYREEE (reference sequence). This CDR3 contains 14 residues. The V gene lost 4 bases and the J gene lost 3 bases, with 12 bases spanning the gap. CDR3 protein: CASSQDSPTDTQYF. CDR3 DNA: TGTGCCAGCAGCCAGGACAGCCCGACAGATACGCAGTATTTT.

This chain joins TRBV7-7 and TRBJ2-7, with 9 nucleotides matching TRBD1. This CDR3 has 15 residues. Germline-derived CDR1 and CDR2 are SSHAT and FNYEAQ (reference sequence). Trimming took 5 bases from V and 2 from J; bases not matched to a gene: 7. This CDR3 reads CASSPVGQGPYEQYF. DNA for the CDR3: TGTGCCAGCAGCCCCGTTGGACAGGGGCCCTACGAGCAGTACTTC.

The rearrangement joins TRBV19 to TRBJ1-1; D unclear. Between the trimmed V and J ends, which lost 3 bases and 4 bases, there was a span of 9 bases. Germline CDR1 and CDR2: LNHDA and SQIVND (reference sequence). The CDR3 runs 13 residues. The CDR3 DNA reads TGTGCCAGTAGTATGTCAGAAACCACTGAAGCTTTCTTT. This codes for CASSMSETTEAFF.

The chain employs TRBV7-2 and TRBJ2-1, with 9 bases fitting TRBD1. After removal of 5 bases from V and 4 bases from J, the junction contained 6 bases not matched to a gene. The CDR3 totals 15 residues. CDR1 is SGHTA and CDR2 is FQGNSA in the germline V gene. The CDR3 nucleotides read TGTGCCAGCAGCATAGGACAGGGGAGGTACAATGAGCAGTTCTTC. It translates to CASSIGQGRYNEQFF.

The chain recombines TRBV9 with TRBJ2-5; maybe TRBD1 (6 bases). CDR1 is SGDLS and CDR2 is YYNGEE in the germline V gene. This CDR3 spans 15 amino acids. V was cut by 4 bases and J by 2 bases, with 15 bases left in between. CDR3 amino acids: CASSPPGQPQETQYF. CDR3 DNA sequence: TGTGCCAGCAGCCCACCCGGACAGCCTCAAGAGACCCAGTACTTC.

This clone was seen repeatedly, ten times or more. The chain joins TRBV7-9 to TRBJ1-2; 11 bases match TRBD1. This CDR3 spans 16 amino acids. Trimming took 5 bases from V and 4 from J; bases not matched to a gene: 9. Germline lookup yields CDR1 SEHNR and CDR2 FQNEAQ (reference sequence). For the CDR3, the DNA is TGTGCCAGCAGCCCCAGTCGGACAGGGGGCGCCTATGGCTACACCTTC. Translation gives CASSPSRTGGAYGYTF.

The chain employs TRBV6-5 and TRBJ2-6, with 8 nucleotides matching TRBD2. Per germline, CDR1 MNHEY and CDR2 SVGAGI. CDR3 length equals 15 residues. Unmatched junction bases numbered 5, after V lost 4 bases and J lost 6 bases. This chain's CDR3 is CASSSQTSAANVLTF. CDR3 bases: TGTGCCAGCAGTTCCCAGACTAGCGCGGCCAACGTCCTGACTTTC.

This clone was seen only once. The chain couples TRBV9 to TRBJ2-7; weak D call: TRBD1 (5 bases). This CDR3 contains 15 residues. The germline V gene has CDR1 SGDLS and CDR2 YYNGEE. Trimming stripped 0 bases from V and 5 bases from J, with 15 bases between. CDR3 coding DNA: TGTGCCAGCAGCGTAGCCGCAGGGCTAGGTCACGAGCAGTACTTC. This sequence encodes CASSVAAGLGHEQYF.